Presented here are 21 T cell receptor beta chains from one specimen sequenced in a study of cytomegalovirus exposure and HLA in healthy donors. Researchers ran the PCR with 60 Vbeta and 13 Jbeta primers. Produced via immunoSEQ multiplex PCR; TCRdb's table is partial and in-frame only. The sample yields 95,000 to 150,000 clones, approximately 78% seen once. Source material: PBMCs. The receptors here all came from a middle-aged woman in good health and CMV-seropositive.

The chain joins TRBV18 to TRBJ2-3; 8 bases agree with TRBD2. The CDR3 length is 16 residues. Trimming at V came to 6 bases and at J to 4 bases, leaving 12 bases not matched to a gene. Germline CDR1 is KGHSH and CDR2 is LQKENI. The DNA for the CDR3 is TGTGCCAGCTCCCGAGAACCTGGGCGGGGGGCAGATACGCAGTATTTT. Translated: CASSREPGRGADTQYF.

V and J are TRBV7-9 and TRBJ1-5, with D perhaps TRBD1 (6 bases). The germline V and J ends were trimmed by 5 bases and 6 bases, with 14 bases remaining between them. The CDR3 loop spans 14 amino acids. Germline V gene lookup returns CDR1 SEHNR and CDR2 FQNEAQ (reference sequence). Written as DNA, the CDR3 is TGTGCCAGCAGCCATGGGGGGGGCGGTCAGCCCCAGCATTTT. Translating gives CASSHGGGGQPQHF.

J is TRBJ2-7 and V is TRBV7-9, with 9 nucleotides matching TRBD1. CDR3 length: 17 amino acids. V lost 6 bases, J lost 2 bases, and 14 bases stayed unmatched. Per germline, CDR1 SEHNR and CDR2 FQNEAQ (reference sequence). The CDR3 DNA reads TGTGCCAGCAGTTCCGAGCTGGAGGGGGACAGGGCCTACGAGCAGTACTTC. Its translation: CASSSELEGDRAYEQYF. Full variable domain (outside the CDR3, taken from reference TRBV7-9 and TRBJ2-7): DTGVSQNPRHKITKRGQNVTFRCDPISEHNRLYWYRQTLGQGPEFLTYFQNEAQLEKSRLLSDRFSAERPKGSFSTLEIQRTEQGDSAMYLCASSSELEGDRAYEQYFGPGTRLTVT.

The chain carries TRBV7-2 and TRBJ2-7; TRBD1 might be the D (5 bases). Germline-derived CDR1 and CDR2 are SGHTA and FQGNSA. The CDR3 loop spans 13 amino acids. The V end was cut by 0 bases, the J end by 5 bases, with 8 bases between. The CDR3 spells CASSLAQAHEQYF. The CDR3 DNA reads TGTGCCAGCAGCTTAGCACAGGCCCACGAGCAGTACTTC.

This clone turned up a few times. The chain joins TRBV29-1 to TRBJ1-3; 7 nucleotides line up with TRBD1. V trimming: 4 bases; J trimming: 3 bases; junction bases outside the gene matches: 9. Germline CDR1 reads SQVTM; CDR2 reads ANQGSEA. The CDR3 runs 15 residues. CDR3 DNA sequence: TGCAGCGTTGGCGACGGTGACAGGGATGGAAACACCATATATTTT. This encodes CSVGDGDRDGNTIYF.

This clone appeared a few times. This chain links TRBV4-3 with TRBJ1-4, with a possible D match to TRBD1 (5 bases). This CDR3 contains 16 residues. Germline-derived CDR1 and CDR2 are LGHNA and YSLEER. V lost 0 bases, J lost 8 bases, and 16 bases lay in between. The CDR3 DNA follows: TGCGCCAGCAGCCAAGATCGTTGGGGCCGGAACGAAAAACTGTTTTTT. It specifies CASSQDRWGRNEKLFF.

V gene TRBV6-5 combines with J gene TRBJ1-6; D is uncertain. Trimming stripped 5 bases from V and 5 bases from J, with 13 bases between. The CDR3 spans 15 residues. In germline, CDR1 is MNHEY, CDR2 SVGAGI. The CDR3 sequence is CASSLTDPNNSPLHF. The CDR3 DNA reads TGTGCCAGCAGTCTAACAGACCCAAATAATTCACCCCTCCACTTT.

This clone was seen a handful of times. V usage is TRBV29-1 and J usage is TRBJ2-3, with TRBD1 identical over 10 bases. The CDR3 is 17 residues long. CDR1 is SQVTM, CDR2 ANQGSEA, per germline. With V trimmed by 6 bases and J by 1 base, 13 bases remained unmatched. In nucleotides, the CDR3 is TGCAGCGTCGACTACCCAAGAGGGACAGGGGGCACAGATACGCAGTATTTT. Amino acid sequence: CSVDYPRGTGGTDTQYF.

The rearrangement links TRBV5-1 to TRBJ2-7; a weak D match, TRBD2 (6 bases). V was pared by 4 bases and J by 0 bases, with 14 bases between. CDR3 length: 15 residues. Germline CDR1 is SGHRS and CDR2 is YFSETQ. CDR3 coding DNA: TGCGCCAGCAGCACCGGGACTGACGCCTCCTACGAGCAGTACTTC. Encoded protein: CASSTGTDASYEQYF.

The chain is built from TRBV4-1 and TRBJ2-5, with 8 positions matching TRBD1. CDR1 is MGHRA and CDR2 is YSYEKL in the germline V gene. V shed 6 bases and J 9 bases; nucleotides not matched to a gene: 15. The CDR3 consists of 15 residues. The CDR3 reads CASSLDRGRLTSQYF. CDR3 sequence (DNA): TGCGCCAGCAGTCTTGACAGGGGCAGACTCACGTCCCAGTACTTC.

The V gene is TRBV5-4, the J gene TRBJ2-2; 9 bases align to TRBD1. The CDR3 loop spans 15 amino acids. CDR1 and CDR2 (germline): SGHNT, YYREEE (reference sequence). J was trimmed by 4 bases and V by 4 bases; bases with no gene match: 5. CDR3 in DNA: TGTGCCAGCAGCCCGGGGACAGGGATCACCGGGGAGCTGTTTTTT. It encodes CASSPGTGITGELFF.

CDR3 nucleotides: TGCGCCAGCAGCCTTGAGGGCGGGGGGTTATCAGATACGCAGTATTTT. Translating it yields CASSLEGGGLSDTQYF. V is TRBV4-3 and J is TRBJ2-3, with 8 bases aligning to TRBD2. With V trimmed by 4 bases and J by 4 bases, 10 bases remained unmatched. Germline V gene lookup returns CDR1 LGHNA and CDR2 YSLEER. CDR3 length: 16 amino acids.

In its sample, this clone was seen a few times. The rearrangement uses TRBV7-2 and TRBJ2-1; 10 bases are a match to TRBD2. The CDR3 spans 15 residues. Germline-derived CDR1 and CDR2 are SGHTA and FQGNSA. V gave up 6 bases and J gave up 10 bases; unmatched junction bases: 12. CDR3 sequence (DNA): TGTGCCAGCAGTCGCAGCGGGGGGGCCGTGTGGGAGCAGTTCTTC. Translating it yields CASSRSGGAVWEQFF. The variable domain in full, with the rest retrieved from reference TRBV7-2 and TRBJ2-1, is GAGVSQSPSNKVTEKGKDVELRCDPISGHTALYWYRQSLGQGLEFLIYFQGNSAPDKSGLPSDRFSAERTGGSVSTLTIQRTQQEDSAVYLCASSRSGGAVWEQFFGPGTRLTVL.

The rearrangement joins TRBV29-1 to TRBJ1-1; D remains unclear. The ends were cut back, 5 bases at V and 1 base at J, with 5 bases in the middle. Looked up from germline, CDR1 is SQVTM and CDR2 is ANQGSEA. CDR3 size: 11 residues. The CDR3 sequence: CSVLKNTEAFF. The CDR3 DNA sequence: TGCAGCGTTTTAAAGAACACTGAAGCTTTCTTT.

The chain carries TRBV2 and TRBJ1-1, with a possible D match to TRBD1 (6 bases). CDR1 is SNHLY and CDR2 is FYNNEI in the germline V gene. The CDR3 has 16 residues. V shed 8 bases and J shed 0 bases, with 19 bases lying between them. The CDR3 protein is CASSKTRDNMNTEAFF. CDR3 sequence (DNA): TGTGCCAGCTCCAAGACCCGGGACAACATGAACACTGAAGCTTTCTTT. Using reference TRBV2 and TRBJ1-1 for the parts outside the CDR3, the full variable domain is EPEVTQTPSHQVTQMGQEVILRCVPISNHLYFYWYRQILGQKVEFLVSFYNNEISEKSEIFDDQFSVERPDGSNFTLKIRSTKLEDSAMYFCASSKTRDNMNTEAFFGQGTRLTVV.

This chain connects TRBV2 to TRBJ2-1; TRBD2 matches 7 bases. The CDR3 is 13 residues long. Germline V lookup: CDR1 SNHLY, CDR2 FYNNEI. V was clipped by 7 bases and J by 8 bases; unmatched bases: 8. The CDR3 DNA sequence: TGTGCCAGCAAGGGAGGGAGGGTTGATGAGCAGTTCTTC. It encodes CASKGGRVDEQFF.

This sequence joins TRBV19 and TRBJ1-5, with D hard to call. In germline, CDR1 is LNHDA, CDR2 SQIVND (reference sequence). Trimming removed 7 bases at V and 1 base at J, with 14 bases between. CDR3 size: 15 residues. The CDR3: CASTIRGISNQPQHF. The CDR3 bases are TGTGCCAGTACAATACGGGGAATAAGCAATCAGCCCCAGCATTTT.

This chain links TRBV2 with TRBJ2-2, with D perhaps matching TRBD1 (6 bases). The CDR3 extends over 12 amino acids. Per germline, CDR1 SNHLY and CDR2 FYNNEI. Trimming took 4 bases from V and 7 from J, leaving 7 bases between them. The CDR3 region is CASSVDSGELFF. The CDR3 DNA is TGTGCCAGCAGTGTGGACAGCGGGGAGCTGTTTTTT. Full variable domain (missing parts from reference TRBV2 and TRBJ2-2): EPEVTQTPSHQVTQMGQEVILRCVPISNHLYFYWYRQILGQKVEFLVSFYNNEISEKSEIFDDQFSVERPDGSNFTLKIRSTKLEDSAMYFCASSVDSGELFFGEGSRLTVL.

This chain links TRBV2 with TRBJ2-5; no clear D gene. Per the germline V gene, CDR1 is SNHLY and CDR2 is FYNNEI. The V end was cut by 8 bases, the J end by 0 bases, with 10 bases between. There are 13 residues in the CDR3. CDR3 region: CASSKNYQETQYF. As DNA, the CDR3 is TGTGCCAGCTCGAAAAACTACCAAGAGACCCAGTACTTC.

The rearrangement joins TRBV6-1 to TRBJ1-2; a weak D match, TRBD1 (6 bases). Germline V gene lookup returns CDR1 MNHNS and CDR2 SASEGT. The CDR3 loop spans 13 amino acids. Trimming took off 7 bases at V and 5 bases at J, with 14 bases between the two ends. The CDR3 sequence is CASTSPDSYGYTF. The DNA of the CDR3 is TGTGCCAGCACCTCCCCGGACAGTTATGGCTACACCTTC.

A few counts support this clone. This rearrangement joins TRBV7-3 to TRBJ1-1; D perhaps matches TRBD1 (5 bases). V was cut by 2 bases and J by 7 bases, with 11 bases left in between. The CDR3 has 13 amino acids. Germline V lookup: CDR1 SGHTA, CDR2 FQGTGA. CDR3 protein: CASSLGAANEAFF. The CDR3 DNA reads as TGTGCCAGCAGCTTAGGGGCGGCTAATGAAGCTTTCTTT.